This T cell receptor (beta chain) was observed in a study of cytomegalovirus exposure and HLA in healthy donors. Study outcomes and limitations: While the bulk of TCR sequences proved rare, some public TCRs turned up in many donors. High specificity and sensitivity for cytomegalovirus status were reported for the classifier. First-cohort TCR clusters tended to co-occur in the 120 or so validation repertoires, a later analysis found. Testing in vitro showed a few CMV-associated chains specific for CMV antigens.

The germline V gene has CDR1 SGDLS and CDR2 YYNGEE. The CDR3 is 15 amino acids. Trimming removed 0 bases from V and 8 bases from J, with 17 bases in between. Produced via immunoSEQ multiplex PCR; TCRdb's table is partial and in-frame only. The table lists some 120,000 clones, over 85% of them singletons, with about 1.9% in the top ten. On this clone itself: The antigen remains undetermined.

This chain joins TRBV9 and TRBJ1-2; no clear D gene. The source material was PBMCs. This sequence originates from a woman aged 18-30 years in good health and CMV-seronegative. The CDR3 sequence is CASSVDPDPTRGYTF. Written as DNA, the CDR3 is TGTGCCAGCAGCGTAGATCCTGACCCCACGAGGGGCTACACCTTC.